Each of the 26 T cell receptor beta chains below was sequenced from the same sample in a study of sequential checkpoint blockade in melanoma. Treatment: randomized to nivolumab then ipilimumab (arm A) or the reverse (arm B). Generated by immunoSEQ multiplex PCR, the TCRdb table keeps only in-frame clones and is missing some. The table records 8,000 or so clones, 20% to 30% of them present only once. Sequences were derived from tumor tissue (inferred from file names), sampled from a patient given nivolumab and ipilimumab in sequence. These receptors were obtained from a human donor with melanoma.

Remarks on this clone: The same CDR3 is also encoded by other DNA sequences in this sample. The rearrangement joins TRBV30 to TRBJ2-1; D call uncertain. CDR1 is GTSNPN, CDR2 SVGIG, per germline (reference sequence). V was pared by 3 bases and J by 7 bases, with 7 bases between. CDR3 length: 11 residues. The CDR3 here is CAWSPGNEQFF. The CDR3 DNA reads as TGTGCCTGGAGCCCTGGGAATGAGCAGTTCTTC.

The CDR3 region has the DNA TGCGCCAGCAGTTACGGGGGGCTTAGGCAAGAGACCCAGTACTTC. Its protein product is CASSYGGLRQETQYF. The gene calls are TRBV5-1 and TRBJ2-5, with D tentatively TRBD2 (7 bases). In germline, CDR1 is SGHRS, CDR2 YFSETQ. CDR3 length: 15 residues. V dropped 5 bases and J dropped 2 bases, with 16 bases sitting between them.

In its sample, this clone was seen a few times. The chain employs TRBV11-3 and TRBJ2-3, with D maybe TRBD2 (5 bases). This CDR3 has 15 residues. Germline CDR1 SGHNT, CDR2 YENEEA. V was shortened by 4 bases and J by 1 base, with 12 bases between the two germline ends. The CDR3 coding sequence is TGTGCCAGCAGCTCGTGGGAGTCGGGCACAGATACGCAGTATTTT. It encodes CASSSWESGTDTQYF.

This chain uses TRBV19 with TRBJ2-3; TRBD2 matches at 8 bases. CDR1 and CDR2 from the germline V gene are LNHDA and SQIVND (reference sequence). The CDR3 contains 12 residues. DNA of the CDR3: TGTCCGAGGGGTCGACTAGCGGATACGCAGTATTTT. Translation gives CPRGRLADTQYF.

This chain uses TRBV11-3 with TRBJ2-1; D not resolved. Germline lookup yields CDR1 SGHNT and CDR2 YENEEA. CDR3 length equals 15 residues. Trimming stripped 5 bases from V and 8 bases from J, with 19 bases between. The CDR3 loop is CASSQSAGDGYEQFF. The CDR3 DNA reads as TGTGCCAGCAGCCAAAGTGCAGGTGATGGCTATGAGCAGTTCTTC.

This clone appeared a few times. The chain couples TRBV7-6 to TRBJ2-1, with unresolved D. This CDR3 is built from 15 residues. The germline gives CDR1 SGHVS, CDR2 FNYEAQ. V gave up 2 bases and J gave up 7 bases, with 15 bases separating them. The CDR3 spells CASSLSTTIWNEQFF. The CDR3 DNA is TGTGCCAGCAGCTTATCAACAACCATATGGAATGAGCAGTTCTTC.

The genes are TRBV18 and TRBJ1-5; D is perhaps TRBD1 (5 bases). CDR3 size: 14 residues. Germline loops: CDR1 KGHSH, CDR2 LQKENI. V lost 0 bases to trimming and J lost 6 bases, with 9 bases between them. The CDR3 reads CASSPPGGGQPQHF. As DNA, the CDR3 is TGTGCCAGCTCACCACCCGGGGGGGGTCAGCCCCAGCATTTT.

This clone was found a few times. CDR3 loop: CASRHEINTEAFF. CDR3 sequence (DNA): TGTGCCAGCAGACACGAAATAAACACTGAAGCTTTCTTT. The rearrangement uses TRBV6-8 and TRBJ1-1; D not resolved. V was cut by 6 bases and J by 2 bases, with 10 bases left in between. Germline CDR1 MNHGY, CDR2 SAAAGT. The CDR3 runs 13 residues.

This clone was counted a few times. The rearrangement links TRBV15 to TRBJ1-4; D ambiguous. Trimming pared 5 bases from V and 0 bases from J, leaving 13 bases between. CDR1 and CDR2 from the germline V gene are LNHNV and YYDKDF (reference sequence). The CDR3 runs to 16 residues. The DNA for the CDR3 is TGTGCCACCAGCCCCGGAGCTACCGCAACTAATGAAAAACTGTTTTTT. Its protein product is CATSPGATATNEKLFF.

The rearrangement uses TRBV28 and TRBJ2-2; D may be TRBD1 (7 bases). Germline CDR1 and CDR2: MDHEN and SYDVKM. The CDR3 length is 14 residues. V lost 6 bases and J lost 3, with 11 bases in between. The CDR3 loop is CASSRGTDTGELFF. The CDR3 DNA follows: TGTGCCAGCAGCCGCGGGACAGACACCGGGGAGCTGTTTTTT.

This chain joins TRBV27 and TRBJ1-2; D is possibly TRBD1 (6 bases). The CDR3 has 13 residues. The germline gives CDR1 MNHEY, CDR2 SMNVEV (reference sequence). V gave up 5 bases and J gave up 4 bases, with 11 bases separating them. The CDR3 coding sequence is TGTGCCAGCAGTCCCGGACAGTCCTATGGCTACACCTTC. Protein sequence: CASSPGQSYGYTF.

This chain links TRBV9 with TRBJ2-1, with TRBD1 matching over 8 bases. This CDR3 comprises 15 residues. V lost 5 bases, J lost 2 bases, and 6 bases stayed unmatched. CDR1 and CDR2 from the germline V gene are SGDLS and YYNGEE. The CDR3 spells CASSHGQGAYNEQFF. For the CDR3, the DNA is TGTGCCAGCAGTCACGGACAGGGAGCCTACAATGAGCAGTTCTTC.

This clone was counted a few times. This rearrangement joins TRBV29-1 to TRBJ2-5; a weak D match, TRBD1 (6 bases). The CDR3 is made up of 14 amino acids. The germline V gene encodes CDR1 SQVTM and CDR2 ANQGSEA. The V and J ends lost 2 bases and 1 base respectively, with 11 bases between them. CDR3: CSVELQGLQETQYF. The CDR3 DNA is TGCAGCGTTGAACTACAGGGCCTCCAAGAGACCCAGTACTTC. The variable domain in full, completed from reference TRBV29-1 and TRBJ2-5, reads SAVISQKPSRDICQRGTSLTIQCQVDSQVTMMFWYRQQPGQSLTLIATANQGSEATYESGFVIDKFPISRPNLTFSTLTVSNMSPEDSSIYLCSVELQGLQETQYFGPGTRLLVL.

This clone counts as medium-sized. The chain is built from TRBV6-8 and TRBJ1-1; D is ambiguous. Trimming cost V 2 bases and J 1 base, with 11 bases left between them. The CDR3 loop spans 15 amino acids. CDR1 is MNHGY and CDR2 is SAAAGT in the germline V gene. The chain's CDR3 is CASSYTSEGNTEAFF. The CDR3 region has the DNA TGTGCCAGCAGTTACACAAGCGAGGGGAACACTGAAGCTTTCTTT.

As DNA, the CDR3 is TGTGCCAGCAGGAAGGGACAGTCGAGCTCTGGGGCCAACGTCCTGACTTTC. Protein product: CASRKGQSSSGANVLTF. The genes are TRBV2 and TRBJ2-6; 7 bases fit TRBD1. V lost 6 bases and J lost 0; bases outside the gene matches: 8. Germline loops: CDR1 SNHLY, CDR2 FYNNEI. The CDR3 runs 17 residues.

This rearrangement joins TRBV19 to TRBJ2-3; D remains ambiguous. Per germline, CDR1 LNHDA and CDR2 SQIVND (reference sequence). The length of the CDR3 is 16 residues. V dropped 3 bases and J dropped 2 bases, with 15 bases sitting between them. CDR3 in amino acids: CASSIKNPWPTDTQYF. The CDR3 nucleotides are TGTGCCAGTAGTATCAAGAATCCGTGGCCCACAGATACGCAGTATTTT.

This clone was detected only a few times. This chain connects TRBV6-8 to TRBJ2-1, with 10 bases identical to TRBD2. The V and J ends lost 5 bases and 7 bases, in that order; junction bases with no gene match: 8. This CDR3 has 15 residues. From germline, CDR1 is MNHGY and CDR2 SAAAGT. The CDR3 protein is CASSPSSGSRNEQFF. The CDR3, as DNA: TGTGCCAGCAGTCCATCTAGCGGGAGTAGAAATGAGCAGTTCTTC.

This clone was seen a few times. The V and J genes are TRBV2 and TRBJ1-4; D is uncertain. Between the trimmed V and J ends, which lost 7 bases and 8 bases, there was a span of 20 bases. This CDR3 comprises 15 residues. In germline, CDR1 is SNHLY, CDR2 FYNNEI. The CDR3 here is CASIQKERQWEKLFF. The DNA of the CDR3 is TGTGCCAGCATCCAAAAGGAGCGCCAATGGGAAAAACTGTTTTTT. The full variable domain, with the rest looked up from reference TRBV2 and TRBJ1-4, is EPEVTQTPSHQVTQMGQEVILRCVPISNHLYFYWYRQILGQKVEFLVSFYNNEISEKSEIFDDQFSVERPDGSNFTLKIRSTKLEDSAMYFCASIQKERQWEKLFFGSGTQLSVL.

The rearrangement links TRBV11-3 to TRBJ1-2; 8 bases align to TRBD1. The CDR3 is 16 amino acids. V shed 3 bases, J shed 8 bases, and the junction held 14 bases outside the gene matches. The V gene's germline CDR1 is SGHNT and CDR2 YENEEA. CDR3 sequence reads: CASSFDPADRARGYTF. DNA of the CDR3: TGTGCCAGCAGCTTCGACCCCGCGGACAGGGCCAGGGGCTACACCTTC.

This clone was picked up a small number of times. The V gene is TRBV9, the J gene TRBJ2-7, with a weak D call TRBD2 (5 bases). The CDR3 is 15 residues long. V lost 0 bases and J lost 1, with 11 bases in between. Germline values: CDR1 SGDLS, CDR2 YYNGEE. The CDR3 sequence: CASSVGADSSYEQYV. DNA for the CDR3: TGTGCCAGCAGCGTAGGGGCGGACTCTTCCTACGAGCAGTACGTC.

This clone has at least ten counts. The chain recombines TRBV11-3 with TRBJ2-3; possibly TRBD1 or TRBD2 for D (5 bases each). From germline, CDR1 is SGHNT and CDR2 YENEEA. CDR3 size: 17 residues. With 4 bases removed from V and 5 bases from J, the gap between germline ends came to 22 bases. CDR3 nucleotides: TGTGCCAGCAGCTATTACGGCCGAGGGGCAGGGATAGATACGCAGTATTTT. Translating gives CASSYYGRGAGIDTQYF.

In DNA form, the CDR3 reads TGTGCCAGCCCGGCGGGGAGGGCTGGAGATACGCAGTATTTT. It is translated as CASPAGRAGDTQYF. The V call is TRBV18, the J call TRBJ2-3, with 7 bases lining up with TRBD2. The CDR3 is 14 amino acids. Germline values: CDR1 KGHSH, CDR2 LQKENI. The V and J ends lost 8 bases and 5 bases, in that order; junction bases with no gene match: 10.

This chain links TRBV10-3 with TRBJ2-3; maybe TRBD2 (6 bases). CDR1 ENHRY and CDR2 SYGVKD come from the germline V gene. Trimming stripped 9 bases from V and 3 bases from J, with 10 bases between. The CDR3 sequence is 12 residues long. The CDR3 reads CAISGLTDTQYF. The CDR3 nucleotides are TGTGCCATATCGGGACTGACAGATACGCAGTATTTT.

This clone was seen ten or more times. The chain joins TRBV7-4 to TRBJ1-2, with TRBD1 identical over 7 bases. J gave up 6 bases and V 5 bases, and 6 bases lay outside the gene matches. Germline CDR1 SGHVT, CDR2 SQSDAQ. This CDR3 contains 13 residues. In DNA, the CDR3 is TGTGCCAGCAGCACAGGGGAGACCGATGGCTACACCTTC. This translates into CASSTGETDGYTF.

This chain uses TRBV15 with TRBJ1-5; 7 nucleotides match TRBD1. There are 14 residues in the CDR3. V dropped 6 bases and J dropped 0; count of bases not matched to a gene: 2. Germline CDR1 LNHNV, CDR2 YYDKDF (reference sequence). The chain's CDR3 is CATSWDSSNQPQHF. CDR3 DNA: TGTGCCACCAGTTGGGACAGTAGCAATCAGCCCCAGCATTTT.

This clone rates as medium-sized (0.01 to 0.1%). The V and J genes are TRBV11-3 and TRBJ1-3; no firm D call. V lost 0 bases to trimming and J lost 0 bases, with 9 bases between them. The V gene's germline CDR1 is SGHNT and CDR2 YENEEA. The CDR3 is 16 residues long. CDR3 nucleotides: TGTGCCAGCAGCTTAGAGTGGGGATCCTCTGGAAACACCATATATTTT. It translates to CASSLEWGSSGNTIYF.